This T cell receptor beta chain was sequenced for a study of shared clonotypes between healthy human individuals (dated by TCRdb to 2019 to 2021). Context from the whole study: Two women and three men aged 18 to 49 years were included in the cohort. Per donor, three plates each were used for CD4 naive and CD4 memory, two for CD8 naive, and one for CD8 memory. The study deeply sequenced blood TCR repertoires of about 5 healthy adults to estimate repertoire size and the extent of clonotype sharing between individuals. To increase sequencing depth and limit assay-specific biases, different laboratories used diverse techniques to prepare libraries and sequence TCR repertoires. Each donor's leukapheresis produced roughly between roughly 0.85 and 9.5 billion PBMCs.

TCR CDR3 regions were amplified from genomic DNA by multiplex PCR using the deep immunoSEQ assay. Extracted genomic DNA from each cell subset was distributed evenly across all wells of several immunoSEQ 96-well plates, and each plate was treated as a replicate. Each replicate PCR for sorted subsets received roughly 0.2 ug genomic DNA, equal to around 32,000 T cell genomes. Purified libraries were quantified with a Qubit 3.0 fluorometer, sized on a Bioanalyzer 2100, and re-quantified with the KAPA Library Quantification kit. Every immunoSEQ 96-well plate was sequenced on a separate single-read 150-cycle Illumina NextSeq 550 flow cell. The paper's data handling went like this. Because the immunoSEQ output held only junctional sequences and lacked quality scores, the filtering could not match the filtering applied to full-length reads. To assign V/J genes and CDR3, sequences were annotated against IMGT germline references using PyIR, a Python wrapper for IgBLAST v1.9. Reads were removed for weak V/J assignments (E-value above 1e-6), missing CDR3, stop codons, out-of-frame junctions, or ambiguous translated residues. V3J clonotypes were defined by identical inferred V gene, J gene, and CDR3 amino acid sequence. To compute the percentage overlap between repertoires, the number of shared unique clonotypes was divided by the size of the smaller repertoire. RTK rarefaction, the Chao1 estimator, and Recon v2.1 estimates of unobserved clonotypes were used to assess repertoire richness. For all TCRbeta clonotypes obtained by the gDNA method from four donors, generation probabilities were computed with OLGA. TCRdb re-hosts the immuneACCESS table, in-frame sequences only. Its copies lack some clones; in the studies checked, an unresolved V gene accounts for under half of them, and the cause for the rest is not known. V and J calls and clone size are those listed in that table; D and trimming were worked out from the DNA. For this sample the table gives 2 million to 2.5 million clones, of which approximately 93% were detected only once. The ten largest clonotypes hold 0.39% of the sample.

What the authors observed across the whole study: The small number of donors limited the genetic and exposure-history diversity represented. Across a few donors, around 5.4% of naive CD4, approximately 4% of naive CD8, under 2.5% of memory CD4, and 0.4% of memory CD8 clonotypes were shared. Pairwise subsampling indicated that sequencing depth was expected to affect the degree of clonotype sharing among donors. Naive subsets generally had larger estimated clonotype richness than memory subsets did. Only blood was sampled, and tissue TCR repertoires likely differ from those in blood. Rarefaction of sorted-subset datasets indicated incomplete sequencing despite the large sequencing depth. Compared with non-shared clonotypes, the clonotypes found in all four sorted-subset donors had higher generation probabilities.

The germline V gene specifies MDHEN as CDR1 and SYDVKM as CDR2. The germline ends are 11 bases apart after V is trimmed by 5 bases and J by 0 bases. Inclusive of the bounding cysteine and phenylalanine, the CDR3 is 14 residues long. Only the CDR3 portion is preserved as DNA: 42 bases, with reading frame beginning at the first base. Notes on this clone: Its target antigen remains unknown. Within one base of it there is no much larger clone, and no base qualities were kept.

Healthy HIV-negative adults with no recently reported acute infections or vaccinations were included as donors. Only Caucasian adults living in Nashville, Tennessee, USA were represented among the donors. Magnetic negative selection was used to enrich CD4+ T cells, after which naive cells were positively selected on CD45RA and the negative fraction became the memory subset. Blood was obtained by leukapheresis, after which PBMCs were separated by Ficoll-Histopaque density gradient centrifugation and cryopreserved in liquid nitrogen vapor phase. Analytical flow cytometry was used to check the purity and quantity of each magnetically sorted T cell population. From each sorted fraction, genomic DNA was isolated and quantified by UV absorbance on a Nanodrop 2000c.

This TCR came from a man aged 18 to 29 in good health. Some clones in this sample may be carry-over from other donors' samples. The sequence links TRBV28 to TRBJ2-7, and perhaps TRBD2 as D gene, on 5 matching bases. Sequencing used naive CD4+ T cells from PBMCs. This specimen's cell subset or site label, per the study, means: CD45RA+ positively selected. The CDR3 protein: CASSPRLISYEQYF. The DNA is as follows: TGTGCCAGCAGTCCCCGACTAATCTCCTACGAGCAGTACTTC.